Listed below are T cell receptor beta chains from one sample, sequenced in a study of blood T cell repertoires in COVID-19. TCRdb's table, derived via immunoSEQ multiplex PCR, lists solely in-frame clones and lacks some. The sample comprises some 150,000 clones, 84% of which are singletons, and 5.8% rests with the top ten. The sequencing input was PBMCs or T cells enriched from blood (not recorded which). All receptors come from a woman aged 45-60 years who had been exposed to COVID-19. CDR3s include the opening cysteine and the closing phenylalanine or tryptophan.

v_call	cdr3_aa
TRBV4-3	CASSPGTANYGYTF
TRBV5-1	CASSLDDRGGGYTF
TRBV28	CASSSRTGGGTEAFF
TRBV30	CAWSTGLRNQPQHF
TRBV2	CASSPTDSLNTEAFF
TRBV29-1	CSVDGRVSTEAFF
TRBV5-4	CASSGQGAKYYGYTF
TRBV27	CASSFGGNTGELFF
TRBV6-5	CASSPNLGQQETQYF
TRBV15	CATSRDLSQGPYQPQHF
TRBV14	CASSQGRALNTEAFF
TRBV21-1	CASSLHQPQHF
TRBV10-2	CASSSGLAGRGGNEQFF
TRBV27	CASSLGARVLDTQYF
TRBV19	CASIQGLGAEAFF
TRBV29-1	CSVEGPVFFRDEQFF
TRBV7-9	CASFILAGGDTQYF
TRBV6-1	CASSEFGTSGSESTDTQYF
TRBV7-8	CASSFSSTAGMLDYEQYF
TRBV9	CASSVGPGSSADTQYF
TRBV11-3	CASSLGQGDNSPLHF
TRBV28	CASSAGGSSDEQFF
TRBV7-7	CASSLNNRGRDLTF
TRBV19	CARGLADPGEQFF
TRBV4-2	CASSQDLDTQYF
TRBV19	CASIQAGENQPQHF
TRBV6-5	CASSQGAANYGYTF
TRBV11-3	CASSLYFWETQYF
TRBV9	CASSPSGNEQFF
TRBV5-1	CASSWGLTLNTGELFF
TRBV7-3	CASAPRGGANTGELFF
TRBV10-3	CAISGAPTNYGYTF
TRBV18	CASSQTTGRSNQPQHF
TRBV5-1	CASSFLGGAQETQYF
TRBV19	CASTHPGLPQHF
TRBV24-1	CATMPSGTPNNEQFF
TRBV2	CASSERTGVEQYF
TRBV4-3	CASSQDLGARVNSPLHF
TRBV9	CASSVGVGVGAEAFF
TRBV29-1	CSVGGVNTEAFF
TRBV4-3	CASSQDEAGWDGYTF
TRBV19	CASSMPSQPQHF
TRBV5-4	CASSPPTSGSSYEQYF
TRBV4-3	CASSQDQPNLGEQYF
TRBV10-3	CAISESGKQGPGQPQHF
TRBV27	CASRGVLVGSPQHF
TRBV7-8	CASSASPRQGSAKNIQYF
TRBV18	CASSPRGQAGTEAFF
TRBV18	CASSPGDREAGQPQHF
TRBV21-1	CASSSCGGARDTQYF
TRBV2	CASSQAGYEQYF
TRBV9	CASSVGDRAPDTQYF